One and the same sample provided the 21 T cell receptor beta chains below, sequenced in a study of T cell repertoires in cytomegalovirus infection. Via MiXCR, TCRdb re-called the reads, giving one row per CDR3 protein. The table records a few hundred thousand distinct CDR3 sequences, around a tenth of them present only once. Sequencing was carried out using PBMCs. The receptors derive from a human donor in good health (CMV status not recorded). Some clones in this sample may be carry-over from other donors' samples.

The V call is TRBV2, the J call TRBJ1-5, with D hard to call. Germline V CDR1 and CDR2: SNHLY, FYNNEI. V lost 2 bases to trimming and J lost 4 bases, with 12 bases between them. The CDR3 sequence is 15 residues long. The CDR3 region has the DNA TGTGCCAGCAGTGAATGGATGGGGAGTAATCAGCCCCAGCATTTT. Its protein is CASSEWMGSNQPQHF.

The V gene is TRBV28, the J gene TRBJ1-2; TRBD1 matches 8 bases. Germline V gene data show CDR1 as MDHEN and CDR2 as SYDVKM. The junction had 6 bases not matched to a gene; V was cut back by 5 bases and J by 4 bases. The CDR3 loop spans 14 amino acids. CDR3 sequence reads: CASSRQGRFYGYTF. The CDR3 DNA is TGTGCCAGCAGTAGACAGGGGCGTTTCTATGGCTACACCTTC.

This clonotype was seen a few times. The chain's CDR3 is CAIGQGMNTEAFF. In DNA, the CDR3 is TGTGCCATCGGACAGGGGATGAACACTGAAGCTTTCTTT. The rearrangement uses TRBV10-3 and TRBJ1-1; 9 nucleotides align to TRBD1. The CDR3 is 13 amino acids. Unmatched junction bases numbered 1, after V lost 8 bases and J lost 0 bases. CDR1 is ENHRY and CDR2 is SYGVKD in the germline V gene.

This clonotype was found many times. The chain joins TRBV14 to TRBJ2-3; D is possibly TRBD2 (5 bases). The germline V gene encodes CDR1 SGHDN and CDR2 FVKESK. CDR3 length: 15 amino acids. The V gene lost 4 bases and the J gene lost 2 bases, with 13 bases spanning the gap. This chain's CDR3 is CASSPEDSFTDTQYF. DNA of the CDR3: TGTGCCAGCAGCCCCGAGGACTCCTTCACAGATACGCAGTATTTT.

This clonotype was counted at least ten times. The CDR3 DNA reads TGTGCCAGCAGCTTAGCCGGGGAGCTGTTTTTT. It translates to CASSLAGELFF. V gene TRBV7-8 combines with J gene TRBJ2-2; D ambiguous. Trimming stripped 0 bases from V and 7 bases from J, with 0 bases between. The CDR3 is 11 residues long. Per germline, CDR1 SGHVS and CDR2 FQNEAQ.

The chain employs TRBV28 and TRBJ2-7; maybe TRBD1 (6 bases). This CDR3 is 12 amino acids long. The germline V gene has CDR1 MDHEN and CDR2 SYDVKM. Trimming cost V 3 bases and J 6 bases, with 9 bases left between them. This CDR3 reads CASSLDSPEQYF. DNA for the CDR3: TGTGCCAGCAGTTTGGACAGTCCCGAGCAGTACTTC.

The chain is built from TRBV9 and TRBJ2-6; D is uncertain. V lost 2 bases and J lost 0, with 6 bases in between. This CDR3 contains 15 residues. Germline assignment: CDR1 SGDLS and CDR2 YYNGEE. CDR3 sequence (DNA): TGTGCCAGCAGCGTGTTGGGCTCTGGGGCCAACGTCCTGACTTTC. The encoded protein is CASSVLGSGANVLTF. Full variable domain (rest looked up from reference TRBV9 and TRBJ2-6): DSGVTQTPKHLITATGQRVTLRCSPRSGDLSVYWYQQSLDQGLQFLIQYYNGEERAKGNILERFSAQQFPDLHSELNLSSLELGDSALYFCASSVLGSGANVLTFGAGSRLTVL.

The chain couples TRBV25-1 to TRBJ2-2; unclear D gene. CDR3 length equals 13 residues. Germline V lookup: CDR1 MGHDK, CDR2 SYGVNS. V dropped 7 bases and J dropped 2 bases, with 8 bases sitting between them. CDR3: CASMAVNTGELFF. CDR3 DNA sequence: TGTGCCAGCATGGCGGTTAACACCGGGGAGCTGTTTTTT.

The genes are TRBV7-9 and TRBJ2-3, with 7 bases matching TRBD1. This CDR3 comprises 14 residues. Germline V CDR1 and CDR2: SEHNR, FQNEAQ (reference sequence). V lost 1 base to trimming and J lost 5 bases; unmatched junction nucleotides: 3. CDR3 in amino acids: CASSLETGQDTQYF. Here the CDR3 DNA reads TGTGCCAGCAGCTTAGAGACAGGGCAAGATACGCAGTATTTT. The complete variable domain, with remaining parts taken from reference TRBV7-9 and TRBJ2-3, reads DTGVSQNPRHKITKRGQNVTFRCDPISEHNRLYWYRQTLGQGPEFLTYFQNEAQLEKSRLLSDRFSAERPKGSFSTLEIQRTEQGDSAMYLCASSLETGQDTQYFGPGTRLTVL.

There are many counts of this clonotype. This rearrangement joins TRBV6-6 to TRBJ2-6; D is unresolved. CDR1 and CDR2 from the germline V gene are MNHNY and SVGAGI (reference sequence). Trimming took off 2 bases at V and 2 bases at J, with 7 bases between the two ends. The CDR3 extends over 15 amino acids. CDR3 residues: CASSYDGTGANVLTF. The CDR3 DNA follows: TGTGCCAGCAGTTACGATGGGACTGGGGCCAACGTCCTGACTTTC.

The chain employs TRBV6-2 or TRBV6-3 and TRBJ1-2; D gene uncertain. CDR1 is MNHEY and CDR2 is SVGEGT in the germline V gene. CDR3 length: 14 amino acids. Trimming pared 6 bases from V and 0 bases from J, leaving 11 bases between. DNA for the CDR3: TGTGCCAGCAGGGAACGATCCACTAACTATGGCTACACCTTC. It specifies CASRERSTNYGYTF.

This clonotype was seen at least ten times. This chain uses TRBV7-8 with TRBJ2-7, with 13 positions matching TRBD2. The trim removed 2 bases at V and 4 bases at J, leaving 8 bases unmatched. Germline loops: CDR1 SGHVS, CDR2 FQNEAQ. The CDR3 loop spans 17 amino acids. The CDR3 DNA sequence: TGTGCCAGCAGCTTAACCGGGACTAGCGGGATTTCGTACGAGCAGTACTTC. This codes for CASSLTGTSGISYEQYF.

This clonotype occurred a few times. V is TRBV6-2 or TRBV6-3 and J is TRBJ2-1; D unresolved. The CDR3 loop spans 15 amino acids. V lost 5 bases and J 3 bases, leaving 14 bases between the germline ends. Germline-derived CDR1 and CDR2 are MNHEY and SVGEGT. Here the CDR3 reads CASSPRLLLYNEQFF. The CDR3 DNA is TGTGCCAGCAGTCCCAGACTTCTCCTCTACAATGAGCAGTTCTTC.

This clonotype was counted many times. The chain is built from TRBV7-6 and TRBJ2-1, with no clear D. V shed 4 bases and J shed 10 bases, with 14 bases lying between them. Germline values: CDR1 SGHVS, CDR2 FNYEAQ. CDR3 length equals 13 residues. CDR3 nucleotides: TGTGCCAGCAGCTCGAGCATTCCGAGAGAGCAGTTCTTC. Protein sequence: CASSSSIPREQFF.

This clonotype has a count of ten or more. V usage is TRBV7-2 and J usage is TRBJ2-1; 12 bases match TRBD2. The J segment lost 7 bases and the V segment lost 5 bases, leaving 9 bases of the junction unmatched. The length of the CDR3 is 16 residues. Germline CDR1 is SGHTA and CDR2 is FQGNSA. Here the CDR3 DNA reads TGTGCCAGCAGCCGGGACACGACTAGCGGGAGAAATGAGCAGTTCTTC. It is translated as CASSRDTTSGRNEQFF.

This clonotype was counted ten times or more. The genes are TRBV28 and TRBJ2-7; D possibly uses TRBD1 or TRBD2 (5 bases each). This CDR3 is 13 amino acids long. Germline CDR1 MDHEN, CDR2 SYDVKM. V was clipped by 7 bases and J by 6 bases, with 16 bases between them. In DNA, the CDR3 is TGTGCCAGCAAGTTACCCCTTGGGGGCGAGCAGTACTTC. This translates into CASKLPLGGEQYF. Based on the CDR3 plus reference TRBV28 and TRBJ2-7, the full variable domain is DVKVTQSSRYLVKRTGEKVFLECVQDMDHENMFWYRQDPGLGLRLIYFSYDVKMKEKGDIPEGYSVSREKKERFSLILESASTNQTSMYLCASKLPLGGEQYFGPGTRLTVT.

Here the CDR3 DNA reads TGTGCCAGTAGTAGGAGGCCGGGAGTCACTGAAGCTTTCTTT. This codes for CASSRRPGVTEAFF. This chain uses TRBV19 with TRBJ1-1; D is unresolved. Germline V gene lookup returns CDR1 LNHDA and CDR2 SQIVND (reference sequence). The CDR3 has 14 amino acids. Trimming cost V 4 bases and J 4 bases, with 13 bases left between them.

This clonotype was counted between two and nine times. This chain uses TRBV6-1 with TRBJ2-1; D is possibly TRBD1 (6 bases). The CDR3 runs 12 residues. V was pared by 7 bases and J by 7 bases, with 11 bases between. The V gene's germline CDR1 is MNHNS and CDR2 SASEGT. CDR3 sequence: CASKPRGNEQFF. The CDR3 coding sequence is TGTGCCAGCAAACCCAGGGGAAATGAGCAGTTCTTC.

CDR3 coding DNA: TGTGCCAGCGGGGGACCCACCCTTCAACACGAGCAGTACTTC. Translating gives CASGGPTLQHEQYF. The rearrangement links TRBV6-2 or TRBV6-3 to TRBJ2-7, with D perhaps TRBD1 or TRBD2 (5 bases each). The CDR3 extends over 14 amino acids. Trimming removed 8 bases at V and 5 bases at J, with 19 bases between. Germline CDR1 and CDR2: MNHEY and SVGEGT.

Details on this clonotype: A much larger clone differs from this one at a single base, so this may be a read error. The chain employs TRBV7-3 and TRBJ2-2; maybe TRBD2 (6 bases). Trimming left V 5 bases short and J 0 bases short, with 7 bases between. The CDR3 has 14 residues. CDR1 is SGHTA, CDR2 FQGTGA, per germline. CDR3 bases: TGTGCCAGCAGCCGCGGGACGAACACCGGGGAGCTGTTTTTT. Protein product: CASSRGTNTGELFF.

This clonotype was counted many times. This chain uses TRBV7-3 with TRBJ1-1; the D is unclear. Germline V gene data show CDR1 as SGHTA and CDR2 as FQGTGA. Trimming cost V 3 bases and J 7 bases, with 12 bases left between them. CDR3 size: 13 residues. CDR3 loop: CASSFTPDGEAFF. The CDR3 nucleotides read TGTGCCAGCAGCTTTACCCCGGACGGTGAAGCTTTCTTT.